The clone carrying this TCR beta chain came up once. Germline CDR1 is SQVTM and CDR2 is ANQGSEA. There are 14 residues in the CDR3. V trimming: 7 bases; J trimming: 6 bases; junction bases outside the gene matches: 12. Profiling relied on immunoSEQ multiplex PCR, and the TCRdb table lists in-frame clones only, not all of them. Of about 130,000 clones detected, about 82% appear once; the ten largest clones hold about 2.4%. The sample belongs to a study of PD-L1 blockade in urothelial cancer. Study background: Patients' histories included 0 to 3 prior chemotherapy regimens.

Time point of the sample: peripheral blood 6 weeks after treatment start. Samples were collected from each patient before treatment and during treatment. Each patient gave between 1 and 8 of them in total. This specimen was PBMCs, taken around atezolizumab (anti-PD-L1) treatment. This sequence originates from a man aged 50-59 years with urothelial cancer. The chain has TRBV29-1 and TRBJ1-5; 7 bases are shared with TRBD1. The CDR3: CSALLQGFPQPQHF. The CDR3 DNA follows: TGCAGCGCCCTACTACAGGGGTTTCCTCAGCCCCAGCATTTT.